The rows below give T cell receptor beta chains drawn from one sample of a study of siplizumab effects on memory and regulatory T cells. Sequencing used immunoSEQ multiplex PCR; TCRdb keeps in-frame clones, though not all of them. In the table there are some 97,000 clones, 92% of which are singletons. Sequences were obtained from Tregs sorted from blood. Receptors originate from a human donor in good health. The CDR3 runs from the conserved cysteine through the conserved F or W. The D gene is left open where the match is weak. Rows give clone size only sometimes, using once, few, many, or a class for an expanded clone.

V	size	J	D	CDR3	DNA
TRBV18	-	TRBJ2-7	TRBD1	CASSPGTGFTEQYF	TGTGCCAGCTCACCAGGGACAGGATTCACCGAGCAGTACTTC
TRBV5-1	-	TRBJ2-3	-	CASSSGSGGPTDTQYF	TGCGCCAGCAGCTCCGGTTCCGGCGGGCCCACAGATACGCAGTATTTT
TRBV11-3	-	TRBJ2-1	TRBD2	CASSPRAGLAGGEQFF	TGTGCCAGCAGCCCCCGGGCCGGACTAGCGGGTGGTGAGCAGTTCTTC
TRBV7-3	-	TRBJ2-2	-	CASSLHMAGPQSGELFF	TGTGCCAGCAGCTTACATATGGCGGGACCCCAATCCGGGGAGCTGTTTTTT
TRBV29-1	-	TRBJ2-5	-	CSGMGWGTQYF	TGCAGCGGCATGGGATGGGGGACCCAGTACTTC
TRBV4-1	once	TRBJ2-7	TRBD2	CASSQEVGLAGAYEQYF	TGCGCCAGCAGCCAAGAAGTCGGTCTAGCGGGGGCCTACGAGCAGTACTTC
TRBV7-8	-	TRBJ2-1	TRBD2	CASSPGLAGGYSYNEQFF	TGTGCCAGCAGCCCGGGACTAGCGGGAGGTTACTCCTACAATGAGCAGTTCTTC
TRBV28	-	TRBJ1-5	-	CASKVGNQPQHF	TGTGCCAGCAAGGTGGGCAATCAGCCCCAGCATTTT
TRBV2	-	TRBJ2-5	TRBD2	CASSRAWGGRETQYF	TGTGCCAGCAGTAGAGCATGGGGGGGTAGAGAGACCCAGTACTTC
TRBV2	-	TRBJ1-2	-	CASSEDSSDTYGYTF	TGTGCCAGCAGTGAAGACAGCTCCGATACCTATGGCTACACCTTC
TRBV7-9	-	TRBJ1-1	-	CASSLRGRGLLNTEAFF	TGTGCCAGCAGCTTAAGAGGCCGGGGACTCTTGAACACTGAAGCTTTCTTT
TRBV29-1	-	TRBJ1-5	-	CSVVLQAGGNQPQHF	TGCAGCGTTGTCCTTCAGGCGGGCGGTAATCAGCCCCAGCATTTT
TRBV7-3	once	TRBJ2-1	TRBD2	CASSVRQRGTSGSDEQFF	TGTGCCAGCAGCGTCCGTCAAAGGGGGACTAGCGGGAGCGATGAGCAGTTCTTC
TRBV27	-	TRBJ2-7	-	CASSLKQGVYEQYF	TGTGCCAGCAGTTTAAAACAGGGTGTCTACGAGCAGTACTTC
TRBV6-1	-	TRBJ2-5	-	CASSQGLRETQYF	TGTGCCAGCAGCCAGGGCCTCAGAGAGACCCAGTACTTC
TRBV11-2	-	TRBJ2-3	TRBD1	CASSLGGWGTGVRTDTQYF	TGTGCCAGCAGCTTGGGGGGATGGGGGACAGGAGTTAGAACAGATACGCAGTATTTT
TRBV5-1	-	TRBJ2-7	TRBD1	CASSLRTGEDEQYF	TGCGCCAGCAGCTTGCGGACAGGGGAAGACGAGCAGTACTTC
TRBV28	-	TRBJ1-1	-	CASSLSVPNTEAFF	TGTGCCAGCAGTTTATCGGTTCCCAACACTGAAGCTTTCTTT
TRBV6-6	-	TRBJ2-3	TRBD1	CASQLTGGGTDTQYF	TGTGCCAGCCAACTGACAGGGGGCGGCACAGATACGCAGTATTTT
TRBV27	-	TRBJ2-1	TRBD2	CASSWTSGRKFF	TGTGCCAGCAGTTGGACTAGCGGGAGGAAATTCTTC
TRBV10-3	-	TRBJ1-1	-	CAIMDSKKTEAFF	TGTGCCATAATGGACAGTAAAAAAACTGAAGCTTTCTTT
TRBV5-6	-	TRBJ2-7	-	CASSLGRGGEQYF	TGTGCCAGCAGCTTGGGCAGGGGGGGCGAGCAGTACTTC
TRBV29-1	-	TRBJ1-2	-	CSVPHPRDYGYTF	TGCAGCGTTCCCCACCCTCGTGACTATGGCTACACCTTC
TRBV20-1	-	TRBJ1-1	-	CSPRGEAFF	TGCAGTCCCAGGGGAGAAGCTTTCTTT
TRBV7-2	-	TRBJ1-1	TRBD1	CASSLRQGNTEAFF	TGTGCCAGCAGCTTACGACAGGGGAACACTGAAGCTTTCTTT
TRBV5-1	-	TRBJ2-3	TRBD2	CASSSTSAASTDTQYF	TGCGCCAGCAGCTCGACTAGCGCCGCTAGCACAGATACGCAGTATTTT
TRBV9	-	TRBJ1-5	-	CASSVVPGQPQHF	TGTGCCAGCAGCGTAGTCCCGGGTCAGCCCCAGCATTTT
TRBV23-1	-	TRBJ2-5	-	CASALRGRQETQYF	TGCGCCAGCGCCCTCCGGGGACGACAAGAGACCCAGTACTTC
TRBV6-6	-	TRBJ1-3	-	CASSYEQNTIYF	TGTGCCAGCAGTTACGAGCAAAACACCATATATTTT
TRBV18	-	TRBJ1-1	-	CASSLDRNTEAFF	TGTGCCAGCTCACTCGACAGGAACACTGAAGCTTTCTTT
TRBV6-6	-	TRBJ1-2	-	CASSYSNYGYTF	TGTGCCAGCAGTTACTCTAACTATGGCTACACCTTC
TRBV10-3	-	TRBJ2-7	-	CATRGSDRRVNEQYF	TGTGCCACCCGAGGCTCGGACAGGAGGGTAAACGAGCAGTACTTC
TRBV11-2	-	TRBJ2-5	-	CASSLQRQETQYF	TGTGCCAGCAGCTTACAAAGACAAGAGACCCAGTACTTC
TRBV28	-	TRBJ1-5	-	CASSPQVRSPKEQPQHF	TGTGCCAGCAGCCCACAGGTTCGATCCCCTAAAGAGCAGCCCCAGCATTTT
TRBV25-1	-	TRBJ2-3	TRBD1	CASSGTGGGTDTQYF	TGTGCCAGCAGTGGGACAGGGGGCGGCACAGATACGCAGTATTTT
TRBV10-2	-	TRBJ1-2	-	CASSESGGFNGYTF	TGCGCCAGCAGTGAGTCGGGGGGCTTCAATGGCTACACCTTC